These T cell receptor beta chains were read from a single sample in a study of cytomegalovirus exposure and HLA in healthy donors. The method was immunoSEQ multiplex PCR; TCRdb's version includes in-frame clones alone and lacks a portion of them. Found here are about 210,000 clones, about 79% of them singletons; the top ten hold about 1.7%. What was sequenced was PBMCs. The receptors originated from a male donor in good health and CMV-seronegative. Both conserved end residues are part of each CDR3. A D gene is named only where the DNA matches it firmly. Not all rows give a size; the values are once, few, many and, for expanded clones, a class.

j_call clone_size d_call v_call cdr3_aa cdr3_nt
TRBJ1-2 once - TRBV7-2 CASSLVPGSGGYTF TGTGCCAGCAGCTTAGTTCCAGGGTCGGGTGGCTACACCTTC
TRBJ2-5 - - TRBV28 CASSTEGVRETQYF TGTGCCAGCAGTACGGAGGGTGTAAGGGAGACCCAGTACTTC
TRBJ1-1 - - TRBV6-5 CASSSPRQVDAFF TGTGCCAGCAGTTCCCCTCGACAGGTGGACGCTTTCTTT
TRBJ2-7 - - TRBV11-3 CASSFRRGPYEQYF TGTGCCAGCAGCTTTCGTAGGGGTCCCTACGAGCAGTACTTC
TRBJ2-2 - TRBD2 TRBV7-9 CASTGGAGELFF TGTGCCAGCACCGGGGGGGCCGGGGAGCTGTTTTTT
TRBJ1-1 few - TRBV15 CATQTQTEAFF TGTGCCACCCAAACACAGACTGAAGCTTTCTTT
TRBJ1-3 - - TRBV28 CASSFHGNSGNTIYF TGTGCCAGCAGTTTTCACGGGAACTCTGGAAACACCATATATTTT
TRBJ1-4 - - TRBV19 CASTFGRGNEKLFF TGTGCCAGTACGTTCGGACGGGGGAATGAAAAACTGTTTTTT
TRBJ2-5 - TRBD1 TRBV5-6 CASSWKRGTGARETQYF TGTGCCAGCAGCTGGAAGCGTGGGACAGGGGCGCGAGAGACCCAGTACTTC
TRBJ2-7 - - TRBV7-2 CASSLQTTYYEQYF TGTGCCAGCAGCTTACAGACAACTTACTACGAGCAGTACTTC
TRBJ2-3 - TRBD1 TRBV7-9 CASSGQGMFQDTQYF TGTGCCAGCAGCGGACAGGGAATGTTTCAAGATACGCAGTATTTT
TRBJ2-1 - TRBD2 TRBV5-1 CASSSRGGYEQFF TGCGCCAGCAGTTCCCGGGGGGGATACGAGCAGTTCTTC
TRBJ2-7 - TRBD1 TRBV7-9 CASSGWTGGDDEQYF TGTGCCAGCAGCGGTTGGACAGGGGGAGATGACGAGCAGTACTTC
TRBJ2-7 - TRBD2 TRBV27 CARGFLGRESCLSSYEQYF TGTGCCAGGGGGTTTCTCGGGCGGGAGTCTTGCCTTAGCTCCTACGAGCAGTACTTC
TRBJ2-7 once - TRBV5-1 CASNEASTSYEQYF TGCGCCAGCAACGAAGCTTCGACATCCTACGAGCAGTACTTC
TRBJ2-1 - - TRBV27 CASSLPHTGSEQFF TGTGCCAGCAGTTTGCCACATACAGGGAGTGAGCAGTTCTTC
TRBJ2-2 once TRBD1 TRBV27 CASSLRFGTGDTGELFF TGTGCCAGCAGTTTAAGGTTCGGGACAGGGGATACCGGGGAGCTGTTTTTT
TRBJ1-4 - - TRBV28 CASIPGHRPMYEKLFF TGTGCCAGCATCCCGGGACATCGCCCAATGTATGAAAAACTGTTTTTT
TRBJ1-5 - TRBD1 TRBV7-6 CASSLVPGQDINQPQHF TGTGCCAGCAGCTTAGTGCCGGGACAGGACATCAATCAGCCCCAGCATTTT
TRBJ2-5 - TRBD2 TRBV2 CASSEGLAGQETQYF TGTGCCAGCAGTGAAGGACTAGCGGGCCAAGAGACCCAGTACTTC
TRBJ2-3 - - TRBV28 CASSPLPLQADTQYF TGTGCCAGCAGTCCCCTCCCCCTACAGGCGGATACGCAGTATTTT
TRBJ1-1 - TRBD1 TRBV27 CASSSTGVANTEAFF TGTGCCAGCAGTTCTACAGGGGTTGCGAACACTGAAGCTTTCTTT
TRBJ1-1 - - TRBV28 CASSLDRSFEAFF TGTGCCAGCAGCCTTGACCGGAGCTTTGAAGCTTTCTTT
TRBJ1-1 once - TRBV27 CASSFAGKNTEAFF TGTGCCAGCAGTTTTGCAGGGAAGAACACTGAAGCTTTCTTT
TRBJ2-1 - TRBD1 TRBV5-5 CASREEGTGALAGDEQFF TGTGCCAGCAGGGAGGAGGGGACAGGGGCGCTTGCTGGGGATGAGCAGTTCTTC
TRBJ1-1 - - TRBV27 CASSLIGGRTEAFF TGTGCCAGCAGTTTAATCGGGGGACGCACTGAAGCTTTCTTT
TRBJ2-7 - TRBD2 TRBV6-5 CASYSGTSSYEQYF TGTGCCAGCTACTCTGGGACTAGCTCCTACGAGCAGTACTTC